This TCR beta chain was captured by sequencing in a study of blood T cell repertoires in COVID-19. Study information: T cells, B-cell-depleted T cells, or PBMCs supplied cDNA or gDNA.

Sequencing used immunoSEQ multiplex PCR; TCRdb keeps in-frame clones, though not all of them. The sample carries some 73,000 clones, roughly 90% recorded once. Seattle's cohort entered during active infection and was followed longitudinally. Germline-derived CDR1 and CDR2 are LNHDA and SQIVND (reference sequence). The CDR3 length is 15 residues. Unmatched junction bases numbered 8, after V lost 4 bases and J lost 5 bases. The receptor was isolated from a man aged 80 or over with COVID-19, enrolled during active disease. The source material was peripheral blood. V usage is TRBV19 and J usage is TRBJ2-7, with 10 bases matching TRBD1. DNA for the CDR3: TGTGCCAGTAGTAACAGGGACAGGGGAATCCACGAGCAGTACTTC. It translates to CASSNRDRGIHEQYF.